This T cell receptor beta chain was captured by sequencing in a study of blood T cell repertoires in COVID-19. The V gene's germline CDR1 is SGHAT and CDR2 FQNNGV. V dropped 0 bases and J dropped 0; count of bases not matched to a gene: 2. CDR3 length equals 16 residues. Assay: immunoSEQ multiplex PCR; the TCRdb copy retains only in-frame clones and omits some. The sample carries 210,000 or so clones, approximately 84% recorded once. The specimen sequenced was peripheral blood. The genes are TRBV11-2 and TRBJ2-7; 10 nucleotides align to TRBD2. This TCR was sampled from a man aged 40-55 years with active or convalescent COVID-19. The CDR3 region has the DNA TGTGCCAGCAGCTTAGAGCAGCGGGAGGGCTCCTACGAGCAGTACTTC. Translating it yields CASSLEQREGSYEQYF.